The 2 T cell receptor beta chains given below trace back to one sample, sequenced in a study of blood T cell repertoires in COVID-19. Assay: immunoSEQ multiplex PCR; the TCRdb copy retains only in-frame clones and omits some. The table lists roughly 80,000 clones, about 85% of them singletons. Input material: peripheral blood. These receptor sequences come from a human donor in a cohort sampled during active COVID-19.

The gene calls are TRBV19 and TRBJ2-5; 7 positions agree with TRBD1. V was pared by 11 bases and J by 1 base, with 7 bases of the junction left unmatched. CDR1 and CDR2 from the germline V gene are LNHDA and SQIVND (reference sequence). The CDR3 contains 13 residues. The CDR3 here is CASSGTAQETQYF. Written as DNA, the CDR3 is TGTGCCTCCTCCGGGACAGCCCAAGAGACCCAGTACTTC.

The V call is TRBV29-1, the J call TRBJ1-4, with D uncertain. V lost 6 bases and J lost 4, with 9 bases in between. CDR3 length: 12 amino acids. Germline V lookup: CDR1 SQVTM, CDR2 ANQGSEA. The DNA of the CDR3 is TGCAGCGTCTATAGGAGTAATGAAAAACTGTTTTTT. This codes for CSVYRSNEKLFF.